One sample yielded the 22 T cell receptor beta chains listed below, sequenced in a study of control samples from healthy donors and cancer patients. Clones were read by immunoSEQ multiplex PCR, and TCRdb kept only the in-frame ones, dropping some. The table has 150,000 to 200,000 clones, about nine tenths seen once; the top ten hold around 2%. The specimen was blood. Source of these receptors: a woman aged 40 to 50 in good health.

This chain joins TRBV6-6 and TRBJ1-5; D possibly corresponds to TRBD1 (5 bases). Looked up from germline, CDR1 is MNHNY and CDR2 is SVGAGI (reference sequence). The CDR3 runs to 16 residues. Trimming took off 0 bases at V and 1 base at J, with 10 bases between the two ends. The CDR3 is CASSYSTGRSNQPQHF. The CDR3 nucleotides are TGTGCCAGCAGTTACTCGACGGGGCGAAGCAATCAGCCCCAGCATTTT.

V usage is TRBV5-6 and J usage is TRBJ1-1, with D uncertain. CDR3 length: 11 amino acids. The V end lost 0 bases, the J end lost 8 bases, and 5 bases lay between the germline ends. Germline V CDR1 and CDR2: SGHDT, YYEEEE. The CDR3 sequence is CASSLGLEAFF. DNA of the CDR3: TGTGCCAGCAGCTTGGGCTTAGAAGCTTTCTTT.

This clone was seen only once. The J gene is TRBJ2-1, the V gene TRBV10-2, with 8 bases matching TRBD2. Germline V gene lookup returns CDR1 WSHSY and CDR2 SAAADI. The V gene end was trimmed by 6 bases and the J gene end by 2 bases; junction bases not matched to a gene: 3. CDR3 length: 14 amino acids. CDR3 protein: CASRVAGPYNEQFF. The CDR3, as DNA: TGCGCCAGCAGGGTAGCGGGGCCCTACAATGAGCAGTTCTTC.

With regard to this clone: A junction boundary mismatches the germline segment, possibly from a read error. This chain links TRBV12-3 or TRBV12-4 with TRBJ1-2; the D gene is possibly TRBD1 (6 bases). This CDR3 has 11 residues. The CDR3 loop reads CASSLIGQLAF. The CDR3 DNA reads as TGTGCCAGCAGTTTAATTGGACAGTTAGCCTTC.

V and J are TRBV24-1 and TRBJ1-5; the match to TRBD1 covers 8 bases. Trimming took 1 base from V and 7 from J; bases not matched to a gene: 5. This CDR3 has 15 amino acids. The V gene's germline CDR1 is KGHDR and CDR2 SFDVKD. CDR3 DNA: TGTGCCACCAGTGATTTAGGACAGGGAGACCAGCCCCAGCATTTT. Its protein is CATSDLGQGDQPQHF.

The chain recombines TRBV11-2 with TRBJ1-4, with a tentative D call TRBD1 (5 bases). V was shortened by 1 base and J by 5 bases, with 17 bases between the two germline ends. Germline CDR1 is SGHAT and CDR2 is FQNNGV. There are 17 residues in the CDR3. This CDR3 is CASSLGGRPYGNEKLFF. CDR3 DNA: TGTGCCAGCAGCTTAGGGGGCAGACCATACGGGAATGAAAAACTGTTTTTT.

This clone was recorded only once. CDR3 protein: CASSQGGVYEQYF. CDR3 nucleotides: TGTGCCAGCAGTCAGGGGGGGGTGTACGAGCAGTACTTC. The V call is TRBV12-3 or TRBV12-4, the J call TRBJ2-7, with D perhaps matching TRBD1 or TRBD2 (7 bases each). This CDR3 is built from 13 residues. V dropped 5 bases and J dropped 4 bases, with 12 bases sitting between them.

The CDR3 loop is CASGFQAALEQFF. The CDR3 bases are TGTGCTAGTGGTTTTCAAGCGGCGCTGGAGCAGTTCTTC. The chain links TRBV12-5 to TRBJ2-1; tentative D call: TRBD2 (5 bases). The V gene lost 3 bases and the J gene lost 10 bases, with 13 bases spanning the gap. The CDR3 has 13 residues. CDR1 and CDR2 from the germline V gene are LGHNT and FRNRAP.

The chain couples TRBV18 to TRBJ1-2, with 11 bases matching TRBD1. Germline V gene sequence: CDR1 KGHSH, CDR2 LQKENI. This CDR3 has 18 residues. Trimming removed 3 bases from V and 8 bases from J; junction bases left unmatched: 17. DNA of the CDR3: TGTGCCAGCTCACCTGTAGCCGGGACAGGGGGTTCTGCACACGGCTACACCTTC. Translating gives CASSPVAGTGGSAHGYTF.

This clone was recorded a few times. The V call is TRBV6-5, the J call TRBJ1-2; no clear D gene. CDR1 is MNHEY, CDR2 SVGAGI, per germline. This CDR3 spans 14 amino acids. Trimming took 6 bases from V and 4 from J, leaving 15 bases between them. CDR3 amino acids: CASSQDFSSYGYTF. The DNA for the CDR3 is TGTGCCAGCAGCCAGGACTTCTCTTCCTATGGCTACACCTTC.

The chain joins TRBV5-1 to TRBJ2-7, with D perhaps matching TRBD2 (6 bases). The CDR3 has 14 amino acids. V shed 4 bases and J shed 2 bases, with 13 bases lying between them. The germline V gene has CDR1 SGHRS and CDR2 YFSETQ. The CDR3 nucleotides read TGCGCCAGCAGCCCGGAGGGACGGACCTACGAGCAGTACTTC. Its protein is CASSPEGRTYEQYF. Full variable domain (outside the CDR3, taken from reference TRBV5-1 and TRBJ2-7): KAGVTQTPRYLIKTRGQQVTLSCSPISGHRSVSWYQQTPGQGLQFLFEYFSETQRNKGNFPGRFSGRQFSNSRSEMNVSTLELGDSALYLCASSPEGRTYEQYFGPGTRLTVT.

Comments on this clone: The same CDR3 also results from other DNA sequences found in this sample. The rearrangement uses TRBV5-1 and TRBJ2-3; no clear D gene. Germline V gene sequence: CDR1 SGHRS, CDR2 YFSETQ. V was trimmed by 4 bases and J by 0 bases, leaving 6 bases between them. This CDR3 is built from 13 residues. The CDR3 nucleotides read TGCGCCAGCAGCCTCGATAGCACAGATACGCAGTATTTT. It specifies CASSLDSTDTQYF.

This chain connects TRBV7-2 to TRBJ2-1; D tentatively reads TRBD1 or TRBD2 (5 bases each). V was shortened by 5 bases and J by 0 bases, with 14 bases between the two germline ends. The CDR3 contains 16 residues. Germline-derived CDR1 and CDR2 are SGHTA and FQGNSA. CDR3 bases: TGTGCCAGCAGCCCTTGGGGGTCGAGCTCCTACAATGAGCAGTTCTTC. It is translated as CASSPWGSSSYNEQFF.

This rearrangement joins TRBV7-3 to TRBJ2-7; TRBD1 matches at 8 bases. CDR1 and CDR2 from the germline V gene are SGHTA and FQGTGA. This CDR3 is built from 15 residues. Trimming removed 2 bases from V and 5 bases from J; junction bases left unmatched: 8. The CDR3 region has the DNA TGTGCCAGCAGCTTATATAACAGGGGGAAGGACGAGCAGTACTTC. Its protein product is CASSLYNRGKDEQYF.

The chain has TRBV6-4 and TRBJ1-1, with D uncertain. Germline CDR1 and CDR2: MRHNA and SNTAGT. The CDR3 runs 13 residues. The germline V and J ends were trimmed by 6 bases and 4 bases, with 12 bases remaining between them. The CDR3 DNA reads TGTGCCAGCAGCCGAGAGGAACGCACTGAAGCTTTCTTT. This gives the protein CASSREERTEAFF.

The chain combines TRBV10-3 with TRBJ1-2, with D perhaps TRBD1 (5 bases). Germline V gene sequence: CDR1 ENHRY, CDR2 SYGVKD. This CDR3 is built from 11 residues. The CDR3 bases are TGTGCTGCGGGGGATGGCTATGGCTACACCTTC. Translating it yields CAAGDGYGYTF.

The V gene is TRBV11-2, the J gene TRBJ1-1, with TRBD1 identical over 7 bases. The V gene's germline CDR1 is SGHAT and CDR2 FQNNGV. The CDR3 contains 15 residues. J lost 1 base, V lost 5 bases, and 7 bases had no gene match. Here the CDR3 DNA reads TGTGCCAGCAGCCGGTGGGACAGCGAGAACACTGAAGCTTTCTTT. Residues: CASSRWDSENTEAFF.

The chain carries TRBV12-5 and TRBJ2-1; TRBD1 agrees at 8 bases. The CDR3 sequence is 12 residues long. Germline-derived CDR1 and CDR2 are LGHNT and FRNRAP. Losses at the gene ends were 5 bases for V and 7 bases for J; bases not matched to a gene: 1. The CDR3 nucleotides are TGTGCTAGTGGTCGACAGGGGAATGAGCAGTTCTTC. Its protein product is CASGRQGNEQFF. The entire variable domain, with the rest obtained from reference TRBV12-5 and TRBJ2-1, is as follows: DARVTQTPRHKVTEMGQEVTMRCQPILGHNTVFWYRQTMMQGLELLAYFRNRAPLDDSGMPKDRFSAEMPDATLATLKIQPSEPRDSAVYFCASGRQGNEQFFGPGTRLTVL.

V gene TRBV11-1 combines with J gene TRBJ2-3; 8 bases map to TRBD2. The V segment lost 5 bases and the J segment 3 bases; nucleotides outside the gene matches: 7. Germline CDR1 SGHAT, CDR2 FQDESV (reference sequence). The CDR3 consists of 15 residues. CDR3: CASSPLRGATDTQYF. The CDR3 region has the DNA TGTGCCAGCAGCCCCTTGCGGGGGGCTACAGATACGCAGTATTTT.

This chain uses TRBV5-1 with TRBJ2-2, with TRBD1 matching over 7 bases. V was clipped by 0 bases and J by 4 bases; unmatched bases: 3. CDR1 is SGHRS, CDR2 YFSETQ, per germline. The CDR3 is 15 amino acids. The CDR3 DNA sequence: TGCGCCAGCAGCTTGGTACAGGGGACCACCGGGGAGCTGTTTTTT. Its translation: CASSLVQGTTGELFF.

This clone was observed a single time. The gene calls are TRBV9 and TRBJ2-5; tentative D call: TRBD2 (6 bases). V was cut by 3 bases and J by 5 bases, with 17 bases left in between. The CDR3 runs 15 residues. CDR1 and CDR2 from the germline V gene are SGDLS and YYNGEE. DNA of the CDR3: TGTGCCAGCAGCGATCCCTCCCGGGGAGGCGAGACCCAGTACTTC. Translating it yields CASSDPSRGGETQYF.

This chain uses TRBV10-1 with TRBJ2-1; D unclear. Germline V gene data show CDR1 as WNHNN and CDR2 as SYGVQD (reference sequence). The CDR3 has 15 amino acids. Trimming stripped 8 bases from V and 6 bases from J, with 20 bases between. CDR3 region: CASGVSSNPINEQFF. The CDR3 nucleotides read TGCGCCAGCGGCGTCTCTTCCAACCCCATCAATGAGCAGTTCTTC.